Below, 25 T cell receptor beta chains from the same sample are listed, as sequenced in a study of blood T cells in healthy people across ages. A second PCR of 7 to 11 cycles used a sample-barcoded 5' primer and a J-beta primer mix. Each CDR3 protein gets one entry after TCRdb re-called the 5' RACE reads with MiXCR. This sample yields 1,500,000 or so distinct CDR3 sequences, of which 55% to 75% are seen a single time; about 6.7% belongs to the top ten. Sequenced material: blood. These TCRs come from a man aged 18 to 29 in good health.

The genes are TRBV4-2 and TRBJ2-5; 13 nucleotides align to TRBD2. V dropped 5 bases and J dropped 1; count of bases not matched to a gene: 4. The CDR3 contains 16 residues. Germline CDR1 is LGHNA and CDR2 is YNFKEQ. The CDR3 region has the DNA TGTGCCAGCAGCGCCCGGACTAGCGGGGGCCAAGAGACCCAGTACTTC. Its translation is CASSARTSGGQETQYF.

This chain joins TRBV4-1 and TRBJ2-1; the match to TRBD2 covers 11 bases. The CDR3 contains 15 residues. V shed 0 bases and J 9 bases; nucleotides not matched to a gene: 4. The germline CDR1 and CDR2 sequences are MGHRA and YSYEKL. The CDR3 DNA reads TGCGCCAGCAGCCAAGACGCTAGCGGGAGGTCTGAGCAGTTCTTC. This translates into CASSQDASGRSEQFF.

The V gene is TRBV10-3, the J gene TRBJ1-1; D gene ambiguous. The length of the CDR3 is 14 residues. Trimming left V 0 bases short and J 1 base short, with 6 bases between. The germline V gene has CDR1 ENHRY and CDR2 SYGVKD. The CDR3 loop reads CAISESPRNTEAFF. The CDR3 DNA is TGTGCCATCAGTGAGTCTCCGCGGAACACTGAAGCTTTCTTT.

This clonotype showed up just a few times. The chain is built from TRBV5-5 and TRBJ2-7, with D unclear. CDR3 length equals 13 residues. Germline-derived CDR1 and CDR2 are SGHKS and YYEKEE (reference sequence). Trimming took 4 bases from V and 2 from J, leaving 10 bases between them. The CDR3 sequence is CASSHRRTYEQYF. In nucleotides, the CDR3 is TGTGCCAGCAGCCATAGACGGACCTACGAGCAGTACTTC.

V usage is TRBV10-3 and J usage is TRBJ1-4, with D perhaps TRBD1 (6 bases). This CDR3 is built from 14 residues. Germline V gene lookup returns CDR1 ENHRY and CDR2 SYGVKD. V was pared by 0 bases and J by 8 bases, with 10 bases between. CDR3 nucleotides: TGTGCCATCAGTGAGTCTCAGGGGTCAGAAAAACTGTTTTTT. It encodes CAISESQGSEKLFF.

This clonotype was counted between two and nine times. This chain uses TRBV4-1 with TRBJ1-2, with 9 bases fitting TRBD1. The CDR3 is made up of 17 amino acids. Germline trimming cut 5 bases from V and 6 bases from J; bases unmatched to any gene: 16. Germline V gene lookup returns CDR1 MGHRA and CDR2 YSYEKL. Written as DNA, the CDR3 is TGCGCCAGCAGCTCCAAGAACGGGGACAGGGTTTTTGATGGCTACACCTTC. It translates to CASSSKNGDRVFDGYTF.

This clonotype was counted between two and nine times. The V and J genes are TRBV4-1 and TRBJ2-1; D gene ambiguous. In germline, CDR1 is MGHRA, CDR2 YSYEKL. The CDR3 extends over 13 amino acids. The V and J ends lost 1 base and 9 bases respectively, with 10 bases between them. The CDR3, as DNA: TGCGCCAGCAGCCAAGTAGGCTCCTCTGAGCAGTTCTTC. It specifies CASSQVGSSEQFF.

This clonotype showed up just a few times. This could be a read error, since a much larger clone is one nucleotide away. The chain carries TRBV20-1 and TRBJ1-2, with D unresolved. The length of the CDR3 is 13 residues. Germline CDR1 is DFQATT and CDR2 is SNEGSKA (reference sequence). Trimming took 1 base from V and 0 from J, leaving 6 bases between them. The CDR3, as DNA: TGCAGTGCTAGAGTTGCAGCTAACTATGGCTACACCTTC. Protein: CSARVAANYGYTF.

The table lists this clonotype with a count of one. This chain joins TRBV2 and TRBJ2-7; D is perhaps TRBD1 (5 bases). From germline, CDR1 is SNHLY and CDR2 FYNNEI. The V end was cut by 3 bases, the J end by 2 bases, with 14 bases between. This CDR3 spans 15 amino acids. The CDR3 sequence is CASSDGRQLTYEQYF. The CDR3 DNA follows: TGTGCCAGCAGTGACGGAAGACAGCTTACCTACGAGCAGTACTTC.

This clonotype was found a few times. The CDR3 bases are TGTGCCAGCAGCCCGGGACTAGCGGGGGGGCGTTACGAGCAGTACTTC. Its protein product is CASSPGLAGGRYEQYF. The chain recombines TRBV9 with TRBJ2-7; 16 nucleotides line up with TRBD2. CDR1 and CDR2 (germline): SGDLS, YYNGEE. CDR3 length: 16 amino acids. V was pared by 4 bases and J by 4 bases, with 5 bases of the junction left unmatched.

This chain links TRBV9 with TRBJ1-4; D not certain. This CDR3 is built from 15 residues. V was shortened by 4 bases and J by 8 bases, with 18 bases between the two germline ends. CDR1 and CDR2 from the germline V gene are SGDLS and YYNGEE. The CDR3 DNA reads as TGTGCCAGCAGCTTCGGAGGTGGTGGGGTAGAAAAACTGTTTTTT. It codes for CASSFGGGGVEKLFF.

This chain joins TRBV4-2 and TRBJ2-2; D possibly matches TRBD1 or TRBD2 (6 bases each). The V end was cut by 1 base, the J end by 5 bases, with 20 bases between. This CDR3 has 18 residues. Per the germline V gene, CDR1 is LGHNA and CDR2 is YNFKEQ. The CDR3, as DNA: TGTGCCAGCAGCCAAGGGCTCCGCTCGGGGGCTCTTACCGGGGAGCTGTTTTTT. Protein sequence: CASSQGLRSGALTGELFF.

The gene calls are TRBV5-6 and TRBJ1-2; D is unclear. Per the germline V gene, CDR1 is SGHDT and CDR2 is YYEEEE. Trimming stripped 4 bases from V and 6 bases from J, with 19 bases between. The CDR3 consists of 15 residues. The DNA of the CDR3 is TGTGCCAGCAGCCTACTTCGATTCGGTGAGGATGGCTACACCTTC. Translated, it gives CASSLLRFGEDGYTF.

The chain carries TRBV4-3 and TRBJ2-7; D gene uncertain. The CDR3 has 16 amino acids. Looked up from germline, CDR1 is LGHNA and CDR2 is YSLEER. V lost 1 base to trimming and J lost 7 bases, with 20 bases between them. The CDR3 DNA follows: TGCGCCAGCAGCCAAGCCCTTGCACCGACCTTTGGAGAGCAGTACTTC. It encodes CASSQALAPTFGEQYF.

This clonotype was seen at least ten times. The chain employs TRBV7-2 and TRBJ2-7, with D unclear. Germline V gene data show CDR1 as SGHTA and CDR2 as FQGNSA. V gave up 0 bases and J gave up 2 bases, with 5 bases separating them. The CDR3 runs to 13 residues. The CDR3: CASSLARTYEQYF. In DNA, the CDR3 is TGTGCCAGCAGCTTAGCCAGGACCTACGAGCAGTACTTC.

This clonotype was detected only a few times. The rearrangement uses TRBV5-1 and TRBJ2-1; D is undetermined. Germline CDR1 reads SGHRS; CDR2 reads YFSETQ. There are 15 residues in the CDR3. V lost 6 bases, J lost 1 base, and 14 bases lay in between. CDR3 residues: CASNEDGRSYNEQFF. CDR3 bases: TGCGCCAGCAACGAGGACGGCCGTTCCTACAATGAGCAGTTCTTC.

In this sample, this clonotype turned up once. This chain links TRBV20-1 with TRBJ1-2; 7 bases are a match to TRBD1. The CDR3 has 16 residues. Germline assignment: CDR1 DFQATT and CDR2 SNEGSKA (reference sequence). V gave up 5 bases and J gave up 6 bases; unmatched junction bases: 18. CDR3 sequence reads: CSAAWGQLFLSNGYTF. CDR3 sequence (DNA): TGCAGTGCTGCATGGGGACAGCTATTTTTGAGTAATGGCTACACCTTC.

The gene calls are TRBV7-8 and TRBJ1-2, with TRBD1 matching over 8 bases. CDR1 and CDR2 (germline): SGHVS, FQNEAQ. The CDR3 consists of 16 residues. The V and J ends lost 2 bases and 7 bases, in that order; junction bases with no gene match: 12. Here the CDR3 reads CASSLYRGQGDFGYTF. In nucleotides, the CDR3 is TGTGCCAGCAGCTTATACCGAGGACAGGGTGACTTTGGCTACACCTTC.

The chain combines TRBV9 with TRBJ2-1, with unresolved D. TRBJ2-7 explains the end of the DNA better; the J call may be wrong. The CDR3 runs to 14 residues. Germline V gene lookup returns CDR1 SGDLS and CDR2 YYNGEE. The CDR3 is CASSVQITSGEQYF. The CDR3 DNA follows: TGTGCCAGCAGCGTACAAATCACCTCGGGTGAGCAGTACTTC.

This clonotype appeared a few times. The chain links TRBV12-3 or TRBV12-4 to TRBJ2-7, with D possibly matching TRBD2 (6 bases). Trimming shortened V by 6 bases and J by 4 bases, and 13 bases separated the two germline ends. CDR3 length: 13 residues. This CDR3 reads CASRPAGGYEQYF. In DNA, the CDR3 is TGTGCCAGCAGGCCCGCCGGGGGTTACGAGCAGTACTTC.

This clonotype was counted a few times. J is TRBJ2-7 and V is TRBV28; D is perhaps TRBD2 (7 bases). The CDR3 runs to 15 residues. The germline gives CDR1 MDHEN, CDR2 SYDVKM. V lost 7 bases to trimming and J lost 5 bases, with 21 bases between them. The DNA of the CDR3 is TGTGCCAGCACCCAACTAGGGGGGGCCGTCAACGAGCAGTACTTC. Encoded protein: CASTQLGGAVNEQYF.

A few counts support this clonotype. CDR3 DNA: TGTGCCAGCAGCTTAGGGGACAGATATGGCTACACCTTC. This codes for CASSLGDRYGYTF. J is TRBJ1-2 and V is TRBV7-2, with TRBD1 matching 7 bases. The V and J ends lost 1 base and 5 bases, in that order; junction bases with no gene match: 1. Per germline, CDR1 SGHTA and CDR2 FQGNSA. CDR3 size: 13 residues. Based on the CDR3 plus reference TRBV7-2 and TRBJ1-2, the full variable domain is GAGVSQSPSNKVTEKGKDVELRCDPISGHTALYWYRQSLGQGLEFLIYFQGNSAPDKSGLPSDRFSAERTGGSVSTLTIQRTQQEDSAVYLCASSLGDRYGYTFGSGTRLTVV.

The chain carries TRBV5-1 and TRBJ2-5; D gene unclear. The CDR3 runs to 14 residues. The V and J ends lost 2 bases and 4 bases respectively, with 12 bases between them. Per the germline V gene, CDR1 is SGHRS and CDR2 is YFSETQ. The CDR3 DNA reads TGCGCCAGCAGCTTCTGGGATGGTGCAGAGACCCAGTACTTC. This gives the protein CASSFWDGAETQYF.

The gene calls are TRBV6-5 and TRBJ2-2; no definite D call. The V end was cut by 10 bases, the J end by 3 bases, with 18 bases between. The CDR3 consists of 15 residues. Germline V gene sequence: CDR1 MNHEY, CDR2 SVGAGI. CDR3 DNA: TGTGCCACCAACTTGGGCGGACCTCACACCGGGGAGCTGTTTTTT. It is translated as CATNLGGPHTGELFF.

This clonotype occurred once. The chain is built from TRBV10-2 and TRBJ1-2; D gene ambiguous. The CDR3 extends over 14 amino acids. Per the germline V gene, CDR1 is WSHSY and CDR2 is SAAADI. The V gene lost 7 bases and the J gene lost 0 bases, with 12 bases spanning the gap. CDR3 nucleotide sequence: TGCGCCAGCACTGTACAGCTTACTAACTATGGCTACACCTTC. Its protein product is CASTVQLTNYGYTF.